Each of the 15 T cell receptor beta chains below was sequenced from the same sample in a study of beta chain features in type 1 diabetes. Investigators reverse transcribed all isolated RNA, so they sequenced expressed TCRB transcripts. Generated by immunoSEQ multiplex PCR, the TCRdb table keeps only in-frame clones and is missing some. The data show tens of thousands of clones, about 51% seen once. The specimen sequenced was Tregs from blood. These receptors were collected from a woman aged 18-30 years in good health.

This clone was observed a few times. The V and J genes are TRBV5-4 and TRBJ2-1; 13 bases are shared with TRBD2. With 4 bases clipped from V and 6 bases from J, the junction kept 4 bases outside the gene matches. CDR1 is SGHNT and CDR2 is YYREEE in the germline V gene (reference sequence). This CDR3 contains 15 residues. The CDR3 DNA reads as TGTGCCAGCAGCACATGGACTAGCGGGAGCAATGAGCAGTTCTTC. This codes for CASSTWTSGSNEQFF.

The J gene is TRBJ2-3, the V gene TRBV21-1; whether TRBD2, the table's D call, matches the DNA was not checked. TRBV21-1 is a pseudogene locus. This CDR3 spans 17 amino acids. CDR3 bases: TGTGTCGATAGGATGGCGCTCCGGGTCCCGAACGCAGATACGCAGTATTTT. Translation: CVDRMALRVPNADTQYF.

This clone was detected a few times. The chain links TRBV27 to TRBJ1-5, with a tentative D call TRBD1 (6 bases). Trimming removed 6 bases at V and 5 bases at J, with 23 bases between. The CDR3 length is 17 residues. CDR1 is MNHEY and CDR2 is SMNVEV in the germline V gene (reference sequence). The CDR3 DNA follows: TGTGCCAGCAGCGAGGGGGGGACAAAAACGGGGTATCAGCCCCAGCATTTT. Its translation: CASSEGGTKTGYQPQHF.

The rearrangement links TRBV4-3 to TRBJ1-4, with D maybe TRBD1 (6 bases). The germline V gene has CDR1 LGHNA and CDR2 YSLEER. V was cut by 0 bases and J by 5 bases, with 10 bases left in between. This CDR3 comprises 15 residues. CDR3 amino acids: CASSQEGATNEKLFF. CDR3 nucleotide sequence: TGCGCCAGCAGCCAAGAGGGGGCTACGAATGAAAAACTGTTTTTT.

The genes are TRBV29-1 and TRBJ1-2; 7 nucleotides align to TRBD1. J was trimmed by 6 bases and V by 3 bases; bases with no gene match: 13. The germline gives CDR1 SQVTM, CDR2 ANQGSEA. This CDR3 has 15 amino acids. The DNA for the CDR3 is TGCAGCGTTGACGACTCCAGGGGGGTTGGTGATGGCTACACCTTC. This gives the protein CSVDDSRGVGDGYTF.

CDR3 DNA: TGTGCCAGCCGCAGGGGGGTGGCCGGGGAGCTGTTTTTT. Translating it yields CASRRGVAGELFF. The V and J genes are TRBV28 and TRBJ2-2, with D perhaps matching TRBD1 (7 bases). Trimming removed 8 bases from V and 6 bases from J, with 13 bases in between. This CDR3 contains 13 residues. The germline V gene encodes CDR1 MDHEN and CDR2 SYDVKM.

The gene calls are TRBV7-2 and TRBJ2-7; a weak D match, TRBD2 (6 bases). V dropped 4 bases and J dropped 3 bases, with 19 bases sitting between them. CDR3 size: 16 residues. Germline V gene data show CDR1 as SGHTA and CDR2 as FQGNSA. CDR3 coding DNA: TGTGCCAGCAGCTCATCCGGAACCCGGGGGAACTACGAGCAGTACTTC. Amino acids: CASSSSGTRGNYEQYF.

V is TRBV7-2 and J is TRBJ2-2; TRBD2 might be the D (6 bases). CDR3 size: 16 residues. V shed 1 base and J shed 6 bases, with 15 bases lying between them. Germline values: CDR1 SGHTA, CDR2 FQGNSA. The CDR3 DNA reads TGTGCCAGCAGCTTAGAGGGGCTAGCGTTAGCCGGGGAGCTGTTTTTT. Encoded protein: CASSLEGLALAGELFF.

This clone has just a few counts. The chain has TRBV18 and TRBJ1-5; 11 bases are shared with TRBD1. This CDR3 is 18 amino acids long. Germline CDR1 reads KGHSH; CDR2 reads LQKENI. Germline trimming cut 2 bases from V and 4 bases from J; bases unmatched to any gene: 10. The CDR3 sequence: CASSPETRDRGRNQPQHF. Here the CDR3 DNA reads TGTGCCAGCTCACCAGAAACCCGGGACAGGGGGAGAAATCAGCCCCAGCATTTT. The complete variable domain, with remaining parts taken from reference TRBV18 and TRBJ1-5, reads NAGVMQNPRHLVRRRGQEARLRCSPMKGHSHVYWYRQLPEEGLKFMVYLQKENIIDESGMPKERFSAEFPKEGPSILRIQQVVRGDSAAYFCASSPETRDRGRNQPQHFGDGTRLSIL.

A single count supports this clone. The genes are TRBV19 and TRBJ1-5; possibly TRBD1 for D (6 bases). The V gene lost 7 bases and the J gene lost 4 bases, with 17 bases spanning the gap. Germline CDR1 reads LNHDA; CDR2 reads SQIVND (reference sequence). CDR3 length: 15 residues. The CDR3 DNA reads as TGTGCCAGTAAAGGCGCAGGGGAGTATAATCAGCCCCAGCATTTT. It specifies CASKGAGEYNQPQHF.

CDR3 loop: CASSLDLRGIAAGNTIYF. CDR3 nucleotide sequence: TGTGCCAGCAGTCTTGACCTCAGGGGGATTGCCGCTGGAAACACCATATATTTT. This chain links TRBV28 with TRBJ1-3; 7 bases fit TRBD1. Losses at the gene ends were 5 bases for V and 2 bases for J; bases not matched to a gene: 15. This CDR3 comprises 18 residues. CDR1 and CDR2 (germline): MDHEN, SYDVKM.

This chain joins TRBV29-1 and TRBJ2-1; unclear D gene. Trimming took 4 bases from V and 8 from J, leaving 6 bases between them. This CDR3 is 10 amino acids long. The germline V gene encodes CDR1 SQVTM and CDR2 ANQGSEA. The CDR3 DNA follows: TGCAGCGTTGGTCGGGATGAGCAGTTCTTC. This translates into CSVGRDEQFF.

In DNA form, the CDR3 reads TGTGCCAGCTCATGGACAGGGTACAATGAGCAGTTCTTC. This encodes CASSWTGYNEQFF. The chain combines TRBV18 with TRBJ2-1; TRBD1 agrees at 8 bases. CDR1 and CDR2 (germline): KGHSH, LQKENI. Trimming cost V 5 bases and J 4 bases; bases outside gene matches: 1. The CDR3 consists of 13 residues.

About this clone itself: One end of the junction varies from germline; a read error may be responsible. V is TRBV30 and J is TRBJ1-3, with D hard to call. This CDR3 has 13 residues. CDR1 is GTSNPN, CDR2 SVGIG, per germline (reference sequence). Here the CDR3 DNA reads TGTGCCTGGAGGAGAGGGTCTGCAAACACCATATATTTT. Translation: CAWRRGSANTIYF.

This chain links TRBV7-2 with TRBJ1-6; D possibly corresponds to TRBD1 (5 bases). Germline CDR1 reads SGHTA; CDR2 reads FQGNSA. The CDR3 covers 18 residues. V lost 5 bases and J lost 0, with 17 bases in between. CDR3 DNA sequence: TGTGCCAGCAGCAGCCGGGACTCCTGGAGCTCCTATAATTCACCCCTCCACTTT. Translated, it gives CASSSRDSWSSYNSPLHF.